This T cell receptor beta chain was found in a study of T-cell memory formation after mild COVID-19. General study findings and limits: CD4+ contracting clones lay mainly in CM and EM, CD8+ ones in EMRA.

Note on this clonotype: The target antigen is unknown.

This CDR3 is built from 15 residues. Germline-derived CDR1 and CDR2 are SGHDT and YYEEEE. Trimming pared 4 bases from V and 0 bases from J, leaving 12 bases between. TCRdb re-called the 5' RACE reads through MiXCR, storing one row per CDR3 protein. The data show under 50,000 distinct CDR3 sequences, with roughly 27% seen just once and around 45% held by the top ten. V gene TRBV5-6 combines with J gene TRBJ2-3; tentative D call: TRBD2 (5 bases). Sample: PBMCs or a T cell subset sorted from them (not recorded which). The clonotype comes from a man between 18 and 35 years old who had mild COVID-19 (a few samples of this study predate the infection). Cell type and time point are not known. The chain's CDR3 is CASSIWTSSTDTQYF. In nucleotides, the CDR3 is TGTGCCAGCAGCATCTGGACTTCTAGCACAGATACGCAGTATTTT.